What follows are 4 T cell receptor beta chains derived from one specimen sequenced in a study of blood T cell repertoires in COVID-19. Produced via immunoSEQ multiplex PCR; TCRdb's table is partial and in-frame only. The repertoire holds about 51,000 clones, around 90% seen once, with over 3% in the top ten. Material: peripheral blood. Receptors were obtained from a man aged 50-59 years with acute or convalescent COVID-19.

J is TRBJ2-7 and V is TRBV3-1 (or the pseudogene TRBV3-2), with D possibly TRBD2 on 6 matching bases. Germline CDR1 LGHDT, CDR2 YNNKEL (reference sequence). Trimming took off 1 base at V and 0 bases at J, with 16 bases between the two ends. The CDR3 consists of 17 residues. The CDR3 protein is CASSQGVLGGSSYEQYF. Written as DNA, the CDR3 is TGTGCCAGCAGCCAAGGAGTGTTGGGGGGAAGCTCCTACGAGCAGTACTTC.

The chain links TRBV7-8 to TRBJ1-1; TRBD1 matches 7 bases. The germline V gene encodes CDR1 SGHVS and CDR2 FQNEAQ. The CDR3 consists of 16 residues. The ends lost 3 bases at V and 7 bases at J; junction bases unmatched: 14. This CDR3 reads CASSFRGQRGQVEAFF. The CDR3 DNA reads TGTGCCAGCAGCTTCCGAGGGCAACGCGGACAGGTTGAAGCTTTCTTT. The whole variable domain, filled in from reference TRBV7-8 and TRBJ1-1, reads GAGVSQSPRYKVAKRGQDVALRCDPISGHVSLFWYQQALGQGPEFLTYFQNEAQLDKSGLPSDRFFAERPEGSVSTLKIQRTQQEDSAVYLCASSFRGQRGQVEAFFGQGTRLTVV.

The chain is built from TRBV18 and TRBJ2-7, with a weak D call TRBD2 (6 bases). CDR1 is KGHSH, CDR2 LQKENI, per germline. Trimming took off 6 bases at V and 1 base at J, with 13 bases between the two ends. This CDR3 has 14 amino acids. The CDR3 spells CASSIGTVSYEQYF. For the CDR3, the DNA is TGTGCCAGCTCTATTGGGACTGTTTCCTACGAGCAGTACTTC.

J is TRBJ2-3 and V is TRBV3-1 (or the pseudogene TRBV3-2), with TRBD2 matching over 12 bases. J gave up 2 bases and V 4 bases, and 4 bases lay outside the gene matches. The length of the CDR3 is 16 residues. Per germline, CDR1 LGHDT and CDR2 YNNKEL (reference sequence). The CDR3 coding sequence is TGTGCCAGCAGCCGAACTAGCGGGGGGCTCACAGATACGCAGTATTTT. Protein product: CASSRTSGGLTDTQYF.